These T cell receptor beta chains were read from a single sample in a study of cytomegalovirus exposure and HLA in healthy donors. Assay used: immunoSEQ multiplex PCR; TCRdb lists only in-frame clones, some missing. Of 150,000 to 200,000 clones in the sample, around four fifths were seen once. The material sequenced was PBMCs. These receptors were collected from a man aged 30 to 45 in good health and CMV-seronegative. Each CDR3 is given with its conserved first and last residue. Fields, in order: J gene, D gene, clone size, V gene, CDR3 DNA, CDR3 protein. A D gene is named only where the DNA matches it firmly. Clone size is not always given. Where it is, it says once, few, many or a class for expanded clones.

TRBJ2-1	TRBD2	few	TRBV10-3	TGTGCCATCAGTGGGACTAGCGGGAGGTCCTACAATGAGCAGTTCTTC	CAISGTSGRSYNEQFF
TRBJ1-4	NA	NA	TRBV2	TGTGCCAGCAGTGAAGTTGGGCCCGACATGGGCTTCGGTGAAAAACTGTTTTTT	CASSEVGPDMGFGEKLFF
TRBJ2-2	NA	NA	TRBV4-1	TGCGCCAGCAGCCAAGACCCGGTGGGATTAGCGGTGAACACCGGGGAGCTGTTTTTT	CASSQDPVGLAVNTGELFF
TRBJ2-3	TRBD2	NA	TRBV7-3	TGTGCCAGCAGCGGAGCGGGGAGCACAGATACGCAGTATTTT	CASSGAGSTDTQYF
TRBJ1-2	TRBD1	once	TRBV7-9	TGTGCCAGCAGCCAAATCCCCCAGGGGGACTATGGCTACACCTTC	CASSQIPQGDYGYTF
TRBJ2-2	TRBD2	NA	TRBV10-3	TGTGCCATCAACGTAGCGGGGGGAAACACCGGGGAGCTGTTTTTT	CAINVAGGNTGELFF
TRBJ2-3	TRBD2	NA	TRBV9	TGTGCCAGCAGCGTAACAACTAGCGGGGCCCCAGATACGCAGTATTTT	CASSVTTSGAPDTQYF
TRBJ1-3	TRBD1	NA	TRBV11-2	TGTGCCAGCAGCGCCGGGACAGGTACTGGAAACACCATATATTTT	CASSAGTGTGNTIYF
TRBJ2-5	TRBD2	NA	TRBV4-3	TGCGCCAGCAGCCAAGATCTGCGGGGGGGTGGGGAGACCCAGTACTTC	CASSQDLRGGGETQYF
TRBJ2-1	NA	NA	TRBV30	TGTGCCTCCCTCGATAGGAGGGCCTACAATGAGCAGTTCTTC	CASLDRRAYNEQFF